The clone carrying this T cell receptor (beta chain) has just a few counts. The data were taken from a study of cytomegalovirus exposure and HLA in healthy donors. Primers included in the PCR were 60 Vbeta and 13 Jbeta primers. Original data processing: Roughly 80 million unique TCR beta chains, 9 million to 12 million shared, were counted in a later analysis. Here immunoSEQ multiplex PCR was the method, and the copy in TCRdb shows in-frame clones only, minus some. V and J calls and clone size are those listed in that table; D and trimming were worked out from the DNA. In the table there are some 190,000 clones, 9.5% of which are singletons. This CDR3 comprises 14 residues. The V gene lost 4 bases and the J gene lost 3 bases, with 14 bases spanning the gap. The germline V gene has CDR1 SGHDT and CDR2 YYEEEE.

Sequencing was carried out using PBMCs. This TCR was sampled from a woman between 25 and 40 years old in good health and CMV-seropositive. The rearrangement uses TRBV5-6 and TRBJ2-7; D is possibly TRBD2 (5 bases). DNA of the CDR3: TGTGCCAGCAGCGGCCGGACTGACGGCTACGAGCAGTACTTC. Its protein product is CASSGRTDGYEQYF.